The source of this TCR beta chain is a study of OX40 agonist ivuxolimab in advanced cancers. Study at large: Patients undergoing dose escalation presented with hepatocellular carcinoma, melanoma, renal cell or head and neck cancer.

Study results and caveats: With doses of 0.1-3.0 mg/kg, partial responders showed among the lowest clonal expansion.

The repertoire was sequenced with immunoSEQ multiplex PCR; TCRdb's copy has only in-frame clones and lacks some. The sample consists of under 90,000 clones, under 95% of them appearing once. This clone has just one count. What it binds is unknown. This clonotype was sampled from an adult with an advanced solid tumor such as melanoma, head and neck, liver or kidney cancer. This material consisted of CD4+ or CD8+ T cells sorted from blood, taken in a trial of the OX40 agonist ivuxolimab.

DNA for the CDR3: TGTGCCAGCAGCCCTATTAACCAAGAGACCCAGTACTTC. Amino acids: CASSPINQETQYF. The rearrangement joins TRBV27 to TRBJ2-5; D not resolved. CDR3 size: 13 residues. The germline gives CDR1 MNHEY, CDR2 SMNVEV (reference sequence). V lost 6 bases and J lost 0, with 8 bases in between.